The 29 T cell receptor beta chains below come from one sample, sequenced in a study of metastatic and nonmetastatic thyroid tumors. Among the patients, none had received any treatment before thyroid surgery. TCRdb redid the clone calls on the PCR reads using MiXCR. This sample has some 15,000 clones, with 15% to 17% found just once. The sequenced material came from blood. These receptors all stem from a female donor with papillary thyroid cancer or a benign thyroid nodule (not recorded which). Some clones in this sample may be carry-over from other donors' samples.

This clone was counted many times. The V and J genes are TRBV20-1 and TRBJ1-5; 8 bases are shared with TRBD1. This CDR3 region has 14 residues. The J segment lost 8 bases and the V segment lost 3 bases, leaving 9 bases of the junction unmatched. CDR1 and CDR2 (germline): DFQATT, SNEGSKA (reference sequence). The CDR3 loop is CSASGQGSGEPQHF. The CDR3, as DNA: TGCAGTGCTAGTGGACAGGGCTCCGGGGAGCCCCAGCATTTT.

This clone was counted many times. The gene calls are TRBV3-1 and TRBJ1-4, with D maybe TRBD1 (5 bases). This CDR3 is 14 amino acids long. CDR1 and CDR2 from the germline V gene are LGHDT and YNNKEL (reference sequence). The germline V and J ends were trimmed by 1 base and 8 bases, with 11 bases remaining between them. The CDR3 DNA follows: TGTGCCAGCAGCCAAGTAGTCAGGGACGAAAAACTGTTTTTT. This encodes CASSQVVRDEKLFF.

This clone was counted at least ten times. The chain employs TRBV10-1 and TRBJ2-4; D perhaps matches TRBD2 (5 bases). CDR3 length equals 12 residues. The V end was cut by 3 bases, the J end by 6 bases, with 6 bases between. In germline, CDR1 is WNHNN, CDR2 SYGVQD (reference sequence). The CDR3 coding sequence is TGCGCCAGCAGTGATGAGGGAAACATTCAGTACTTC. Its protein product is CASSDEGNIQYF.

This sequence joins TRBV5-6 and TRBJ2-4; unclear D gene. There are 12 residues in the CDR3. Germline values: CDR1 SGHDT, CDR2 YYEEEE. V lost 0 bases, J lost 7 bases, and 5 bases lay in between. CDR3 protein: CASSLGRNIQYF. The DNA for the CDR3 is TGTGCCAGCAGCTTGGGGCGGAACATTCAGTACTTC.

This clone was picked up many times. The CDR3 is CSLRRPYEQYF. As DNA, the CDR3 is TGCAGCCTACGGAGGCCCTACGAGCAGTACTTC. The gene calls are TRBV20-1 and TRBJ2-7; D is possibly TRBD2 (5 bases). The CDR3 runs 11 residues. CDR1 and CDR2 (germline): DFQATT, SNEGSKA (reference sequence).

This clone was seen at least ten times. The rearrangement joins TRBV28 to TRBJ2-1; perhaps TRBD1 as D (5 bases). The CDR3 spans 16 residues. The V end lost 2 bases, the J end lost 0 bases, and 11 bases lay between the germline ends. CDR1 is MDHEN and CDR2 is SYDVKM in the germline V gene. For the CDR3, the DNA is TGTGCCAGCAGTTTAGCTGGGGCGAGCTCCTACAATGAGCAGTTCTTC. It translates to CASSLAGASSYNEQFF.

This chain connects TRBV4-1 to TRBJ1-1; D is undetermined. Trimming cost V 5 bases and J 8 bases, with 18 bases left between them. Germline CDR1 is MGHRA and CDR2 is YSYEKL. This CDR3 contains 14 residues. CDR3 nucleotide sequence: TGCGCCAGCAGCTCACTGCGACCCCGTTACGAAGCTTTCTTT. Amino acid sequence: CASSSLRPRYEAFF.

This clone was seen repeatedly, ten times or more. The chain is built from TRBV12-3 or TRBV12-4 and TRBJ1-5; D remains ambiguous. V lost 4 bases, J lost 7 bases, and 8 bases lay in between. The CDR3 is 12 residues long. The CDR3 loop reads CASSSLIQPQHF. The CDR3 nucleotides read TGTGCCAGCAGTTCCCTAATCCAGCCCCAGCATTTT.

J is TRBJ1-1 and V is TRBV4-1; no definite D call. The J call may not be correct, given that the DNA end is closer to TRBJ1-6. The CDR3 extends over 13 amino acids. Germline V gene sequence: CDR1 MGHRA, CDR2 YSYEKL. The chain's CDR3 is CASSQGMGPPLHF. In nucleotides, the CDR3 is TGCGCCAGCAGCCAAGGAATGGGCCCACCCCTCCACTTT.

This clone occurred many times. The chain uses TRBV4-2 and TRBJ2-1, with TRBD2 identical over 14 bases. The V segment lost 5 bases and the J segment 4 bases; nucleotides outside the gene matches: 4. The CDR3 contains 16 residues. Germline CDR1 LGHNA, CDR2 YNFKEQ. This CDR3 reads CASSVRLAGGYNEQFF. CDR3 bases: TGTGCCAGCAGCGTACGACTAGCGGGAGGGTACAATGAGCAGTTCTTC.

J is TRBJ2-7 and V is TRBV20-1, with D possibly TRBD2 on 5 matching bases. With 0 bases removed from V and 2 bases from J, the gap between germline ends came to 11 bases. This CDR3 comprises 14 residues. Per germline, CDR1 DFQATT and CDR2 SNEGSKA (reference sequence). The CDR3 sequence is CSARDQRGPYEQYF. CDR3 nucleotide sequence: TGCAGTGCTAGAGATCAGCGCGGGCCCTACGAGCAGTACTTC.

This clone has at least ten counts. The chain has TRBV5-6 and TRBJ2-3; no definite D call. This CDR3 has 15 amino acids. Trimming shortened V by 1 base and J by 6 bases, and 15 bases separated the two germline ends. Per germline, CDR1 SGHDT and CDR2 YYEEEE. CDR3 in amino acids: CASSLLARFEDTQYF. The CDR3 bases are TGTGCCAGCAGCTTGTTGGCTAGATTCGAGGATACGCAGTATTTT. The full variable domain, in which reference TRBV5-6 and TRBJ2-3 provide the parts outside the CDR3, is DAGVTQSPTHLIKTRGQQVTLRCSPKSGHDTVSWYQQALGQGPQFIFQYYEEEERQRGNFPDRFSGHQFPNYSSELNVNALLLGDSALYLCASSLLARFEDTQYFGPGTRLTVL.

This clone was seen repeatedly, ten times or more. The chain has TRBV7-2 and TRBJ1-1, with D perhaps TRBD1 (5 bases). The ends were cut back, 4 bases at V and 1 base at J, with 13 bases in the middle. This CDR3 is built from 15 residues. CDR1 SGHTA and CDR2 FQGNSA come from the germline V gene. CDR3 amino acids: CASSSKGTANTEAFF. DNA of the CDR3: TGTGCCAGCAGCTCTAAAGGGACGGCGAACACTGAAGCTTTCTTT.

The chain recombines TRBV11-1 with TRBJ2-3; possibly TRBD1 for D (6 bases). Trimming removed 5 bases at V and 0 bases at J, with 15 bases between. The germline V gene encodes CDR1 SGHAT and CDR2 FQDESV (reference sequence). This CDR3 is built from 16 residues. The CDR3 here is CASSPGQLESTDTQYF. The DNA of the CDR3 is TGTGCCAGCAGCCCCGGACAGTTGGAAAGCACAGATACGCAGTATTTT.

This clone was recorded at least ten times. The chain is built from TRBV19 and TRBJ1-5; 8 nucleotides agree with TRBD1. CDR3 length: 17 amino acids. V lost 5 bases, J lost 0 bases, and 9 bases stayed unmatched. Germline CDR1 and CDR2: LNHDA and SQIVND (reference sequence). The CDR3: CASSRTGTGNSNQPQHF. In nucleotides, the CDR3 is TGTGCCAGTAGTCGAACCGGGACAGGCAATAGCAATCAGCCCCAGCATTTT. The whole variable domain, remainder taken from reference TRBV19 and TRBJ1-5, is DGGITQSPKYLFRKEGQNVTLSCEQNLNHDAMYWYRQDPGQGLRLIYYSQIVNDFQKGDIAEGYSVSREKKESFPLTVTSAQKNPTAFYLCASSRTGTGNSNQPQHFGDGTRLSIL.

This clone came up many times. Here the CDR3 DNA reads TGTGCCAGCAGGGGGGGGGGGGGCTCCTACGAGCAGTACTTC. Encoded protein: CASRGGGGSYEQYF. This rearrangement joins TRBV27 to TRBJ2-7; TRBD2 matches at 7 bases. This CDR3 comprises 14 residues. V gave up 6 bases and J gave up 0 bases; unmatched junction bases: 5. Germline V CDR1 and CDR2: MNHEY, SMNVEV (reference sequence).

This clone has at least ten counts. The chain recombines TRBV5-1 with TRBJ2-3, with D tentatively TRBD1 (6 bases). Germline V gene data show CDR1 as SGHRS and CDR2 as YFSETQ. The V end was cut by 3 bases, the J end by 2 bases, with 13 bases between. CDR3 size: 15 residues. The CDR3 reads CASSSTGRATDTQYF. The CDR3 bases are TGCGCCAGCAGCTCTACAGGGCGTGCCACAGATACGCAGTATTTT.

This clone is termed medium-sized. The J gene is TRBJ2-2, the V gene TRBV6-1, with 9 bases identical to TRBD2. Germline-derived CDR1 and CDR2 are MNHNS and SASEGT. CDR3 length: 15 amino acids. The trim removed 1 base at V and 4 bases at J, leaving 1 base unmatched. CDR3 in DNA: TGTGCCAGCAGTGAAGGTAGCGGGGGCACCGGGGAGCTGTTTTTT. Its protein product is CASSEGSGGTGELFF.

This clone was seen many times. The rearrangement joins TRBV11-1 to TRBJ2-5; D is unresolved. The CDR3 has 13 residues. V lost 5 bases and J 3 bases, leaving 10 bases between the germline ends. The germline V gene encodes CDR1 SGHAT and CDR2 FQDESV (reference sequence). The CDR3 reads CASSTPTEETQYF. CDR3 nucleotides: TGTGCCAGCAGCACACCGACTGAAGAGACCCAGTACTTC.

CDR3 region: CASRLCGVFANTGELFF. The CDR3, as DNA: TGTGCCAGCCGCCTCTGCGGGGTATTCGCGAACACCGGGGAGCTGTTTTTT. The genes are TRBV11-2 and TRBJ2-2, with D perhaps matching TRBD2 (6 bases). The germline gives CDR1 SGHAT, CDR2 FQNNGV. This CDR3 has 17 residues. V lost 8 bases and J 0 bases, leaving 19 bases between the germline ends.

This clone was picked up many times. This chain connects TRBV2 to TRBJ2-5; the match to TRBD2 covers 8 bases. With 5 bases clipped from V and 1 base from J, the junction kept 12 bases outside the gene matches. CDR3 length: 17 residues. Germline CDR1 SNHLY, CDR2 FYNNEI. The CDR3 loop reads CASSYSERGRTQETQYF. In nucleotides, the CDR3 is TGTGCCAGCAGTTATTCTGAGCGGGGGAGAACCCAAGAGACCCAGTACTTC. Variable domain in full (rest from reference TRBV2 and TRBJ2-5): EPEVTQTPSHQVTQMGQEVILRCVPISNHLYFYWYRQILGQKVEFLVSFYNNEISEKSEIFDDQFSVERPDGSNFTLKIRSTKLEDSAMYFCASSYSERGRTQETQYFGPGTRLLVL.

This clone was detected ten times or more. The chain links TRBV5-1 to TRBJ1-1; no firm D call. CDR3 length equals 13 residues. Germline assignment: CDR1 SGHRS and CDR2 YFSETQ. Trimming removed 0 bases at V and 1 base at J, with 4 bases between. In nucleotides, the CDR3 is TGCGCCAGCAGCTTGGCGGGGAACACTGAAGCTTTCTTT. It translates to CASSLAGNTEAFF.

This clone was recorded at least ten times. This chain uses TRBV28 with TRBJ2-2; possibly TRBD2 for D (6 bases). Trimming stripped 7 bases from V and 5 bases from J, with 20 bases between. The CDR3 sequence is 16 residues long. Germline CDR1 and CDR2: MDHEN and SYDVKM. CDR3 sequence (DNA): TGTGCCAGCACCGTGGAGGGGCAAGGAAGGACCGGGGAGCTGTTTTTT. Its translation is CASTVEGQGRTGELFF.

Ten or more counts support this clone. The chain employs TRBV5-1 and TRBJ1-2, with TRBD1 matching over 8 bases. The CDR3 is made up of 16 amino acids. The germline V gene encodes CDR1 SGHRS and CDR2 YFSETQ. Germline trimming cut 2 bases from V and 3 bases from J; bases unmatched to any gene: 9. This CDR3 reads CASSFRDRLSDYGYTF. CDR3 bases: TGCGCCAGCAGCTTCCGGGACAGGCTGAGTGACTATGGCTACACCTTC.

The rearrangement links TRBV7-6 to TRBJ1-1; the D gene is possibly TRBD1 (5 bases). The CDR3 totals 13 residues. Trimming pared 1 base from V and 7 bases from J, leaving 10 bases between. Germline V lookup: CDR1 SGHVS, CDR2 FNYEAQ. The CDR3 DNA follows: TGTGCCAGCAGCTTAGATGGGGGGAGTGAAGCTTTCTTT. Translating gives CASSLDGGSEAFF. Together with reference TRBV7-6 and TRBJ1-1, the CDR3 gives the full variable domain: GAGVSQSPRYKVTKRGQDVALRCDPISGHVSLYWYRQALGQGPEFLTYFNYEAQQDKSGLPNDRFSAERPEGSISTLTIQRTEQRDSAMYRCASSLDGGSEAFFGQGTRLTVV.

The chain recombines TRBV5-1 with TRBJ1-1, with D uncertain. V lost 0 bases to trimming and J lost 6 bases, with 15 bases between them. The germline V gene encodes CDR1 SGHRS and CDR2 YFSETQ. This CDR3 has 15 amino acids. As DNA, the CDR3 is TGCGCCAGCAGCTTGGTTTCGGGATCGCTCGCTGAAGCTTTCTTT. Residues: CASSLVSGSLAEAFF. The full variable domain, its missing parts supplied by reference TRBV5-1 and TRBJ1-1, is KAGVTQTPRYLIKTRGQQVTLSCSPISGHRSVSWYQQTPGQGLQFLFEYFSETQRNKGNFPGRFSGRQFSNSRSEMNVSTLELGDSALYLCASSLVSGSLAEAFFGQGTRLTVV.

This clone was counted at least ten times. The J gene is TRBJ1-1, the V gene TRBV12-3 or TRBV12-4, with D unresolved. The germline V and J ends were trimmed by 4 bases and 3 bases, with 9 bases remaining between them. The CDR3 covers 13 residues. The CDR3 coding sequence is TGTGCCAGCAGTTGGGAGGCGGACACTGAAGCTTTCTTT. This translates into CASSWEADTEAFF.

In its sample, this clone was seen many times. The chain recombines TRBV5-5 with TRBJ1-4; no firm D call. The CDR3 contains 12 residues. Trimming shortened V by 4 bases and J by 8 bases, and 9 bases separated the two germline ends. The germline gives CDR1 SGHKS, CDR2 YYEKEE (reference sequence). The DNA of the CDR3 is TGTGCCAGCAGCCAAGGAGGGGAAAAACTGTTTTTT. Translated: CASSQGGEKLFF.

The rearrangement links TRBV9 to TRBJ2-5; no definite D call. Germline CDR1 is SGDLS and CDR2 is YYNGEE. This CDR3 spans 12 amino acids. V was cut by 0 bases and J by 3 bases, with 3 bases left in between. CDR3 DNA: TGTGCCAGCAGCGTAGGGGAAGAGACCCAGTACTTC. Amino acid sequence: CASSVGEETQYF.